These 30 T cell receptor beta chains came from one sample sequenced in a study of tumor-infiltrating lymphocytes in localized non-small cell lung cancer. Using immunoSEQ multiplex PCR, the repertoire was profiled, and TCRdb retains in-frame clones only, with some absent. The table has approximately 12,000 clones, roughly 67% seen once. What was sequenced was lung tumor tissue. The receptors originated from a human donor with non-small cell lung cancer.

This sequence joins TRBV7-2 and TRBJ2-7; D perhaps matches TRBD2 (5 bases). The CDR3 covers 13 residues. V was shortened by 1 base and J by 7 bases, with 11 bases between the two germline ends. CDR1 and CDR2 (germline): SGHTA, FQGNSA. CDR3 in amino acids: CASSLEAEVEQYF. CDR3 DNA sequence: TGTGCCAGCAGCTTAGAAGCGGAGGTTGAGCAGTACTTC.

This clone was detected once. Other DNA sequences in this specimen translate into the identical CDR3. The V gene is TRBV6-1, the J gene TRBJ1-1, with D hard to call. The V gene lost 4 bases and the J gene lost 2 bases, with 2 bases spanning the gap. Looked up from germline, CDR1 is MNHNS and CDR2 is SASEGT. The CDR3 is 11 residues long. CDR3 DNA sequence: TGTGCCAGCAGTGTTAACACTGAAGCTTTCTTT. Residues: CASSVNTEAFF.

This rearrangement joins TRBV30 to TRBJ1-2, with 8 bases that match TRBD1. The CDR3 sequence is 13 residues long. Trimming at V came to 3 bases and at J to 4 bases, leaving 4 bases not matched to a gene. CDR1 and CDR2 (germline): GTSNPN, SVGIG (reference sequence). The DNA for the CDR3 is TGTGCCTGGAGGACAGGGGTCGGCTATGGCTACACCTTC. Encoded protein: CAWRTGVGYGYTF.

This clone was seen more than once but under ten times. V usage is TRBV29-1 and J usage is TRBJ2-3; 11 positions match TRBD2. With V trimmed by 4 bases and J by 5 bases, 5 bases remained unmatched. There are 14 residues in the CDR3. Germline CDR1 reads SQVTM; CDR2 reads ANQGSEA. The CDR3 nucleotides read TGCAGCGTTGTGAGGCTAGCGGGAGGAGATACGCAGTATTTT. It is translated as CSVVRLAGGDTQYF.

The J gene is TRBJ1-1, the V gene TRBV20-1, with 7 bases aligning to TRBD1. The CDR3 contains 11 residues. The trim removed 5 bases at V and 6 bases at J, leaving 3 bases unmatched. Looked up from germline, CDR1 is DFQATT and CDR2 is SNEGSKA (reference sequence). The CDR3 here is CSAQDRAEAFF. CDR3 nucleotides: TGCAGTGCTCAAGACAGGGCTGAAGCTTTCTTT.

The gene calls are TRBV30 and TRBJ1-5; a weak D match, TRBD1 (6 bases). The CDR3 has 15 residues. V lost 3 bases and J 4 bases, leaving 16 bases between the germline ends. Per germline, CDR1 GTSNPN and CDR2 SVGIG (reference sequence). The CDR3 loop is CAWRERAGVNQPQHF. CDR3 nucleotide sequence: TGTGCCTGGAGGGAGAGGGCAGGGGTAAATCAGCCCCAGCATTTT.

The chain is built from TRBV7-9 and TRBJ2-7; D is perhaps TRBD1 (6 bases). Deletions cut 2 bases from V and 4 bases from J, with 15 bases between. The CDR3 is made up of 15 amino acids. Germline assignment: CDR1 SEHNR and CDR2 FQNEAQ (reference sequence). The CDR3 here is CASSLPNGTPYEQYF. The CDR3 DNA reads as TGTGCCAGCAGCTTACCGAACGGGACACCGTACGAGCAGTACTTC.

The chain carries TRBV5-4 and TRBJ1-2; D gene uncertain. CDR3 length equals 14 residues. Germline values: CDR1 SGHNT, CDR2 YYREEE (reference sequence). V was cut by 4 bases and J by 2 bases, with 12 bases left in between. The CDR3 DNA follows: TGTGCCAGCAGCCAAGACGGTAAAAACTATGGCTACACCTTC. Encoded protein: CASSQDGKNYGYTF.

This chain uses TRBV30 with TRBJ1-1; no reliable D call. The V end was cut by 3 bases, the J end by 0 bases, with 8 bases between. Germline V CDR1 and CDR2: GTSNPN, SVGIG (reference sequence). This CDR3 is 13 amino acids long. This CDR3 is CAWSRGLNTEAFF. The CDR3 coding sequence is TGTGCCTGGAGCCGCGGACTGAACACTGAAGCTTTCTTT. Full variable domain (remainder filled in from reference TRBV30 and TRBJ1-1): SQTIHQWPATLVQPVGSPLSLECTVEGTSNPNLYWYRQAAGRGLQLLFYSVGIGQISSEVPQNLSASRPQDRQFILSSKKLLLSDSGFYLCAWSRGLNTEAFFGQGTRLTVV.

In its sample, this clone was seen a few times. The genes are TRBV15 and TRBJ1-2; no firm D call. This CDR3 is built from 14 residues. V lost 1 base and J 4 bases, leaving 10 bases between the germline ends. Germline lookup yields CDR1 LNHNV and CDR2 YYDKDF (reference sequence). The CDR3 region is CATSRAASGYGYTF. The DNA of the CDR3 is TGTGCCACCAGCAGAGCGGCATCCGGCTATGGCTACACCTTC.

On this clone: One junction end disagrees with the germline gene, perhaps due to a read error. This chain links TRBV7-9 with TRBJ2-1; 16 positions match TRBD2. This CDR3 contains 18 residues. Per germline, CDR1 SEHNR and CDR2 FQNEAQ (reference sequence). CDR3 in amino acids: CASSLTGTSGGAYHEQFF. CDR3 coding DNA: TGTGCCAGCAGCTTAACAGGGACTAGCGGGGGGGCCTACCATGAGCAGTTCTTC. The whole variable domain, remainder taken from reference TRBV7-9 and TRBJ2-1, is DTGVSQNPRHKITKRGQNVTFRCDPISEHNRLYWYRQTLGQGPEFLTYFQNEAQLEKSRLLSDRFSAERPKGSFSTLEIQRTEQGDSAMYLCASSLTGTSGGAYHEQFFGPGTRLTVL.

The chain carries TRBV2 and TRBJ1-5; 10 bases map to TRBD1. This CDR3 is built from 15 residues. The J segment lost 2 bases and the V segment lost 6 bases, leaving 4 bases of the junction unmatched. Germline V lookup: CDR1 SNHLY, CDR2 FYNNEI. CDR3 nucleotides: TGTGCCAGCAGCCTGGACAGGGGGGGCAATCAGCCCCAGCATTTT. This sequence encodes CASSLDRGGNQPQHF.

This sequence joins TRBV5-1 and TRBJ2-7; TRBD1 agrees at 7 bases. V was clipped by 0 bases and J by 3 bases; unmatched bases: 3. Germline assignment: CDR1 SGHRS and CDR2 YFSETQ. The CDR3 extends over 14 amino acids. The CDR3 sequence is CASSLGAGGYEQYF. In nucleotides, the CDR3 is TGCGCCAGCAGCTTGGGGGCAGGGGGCTACGAGCAGTACTTC.

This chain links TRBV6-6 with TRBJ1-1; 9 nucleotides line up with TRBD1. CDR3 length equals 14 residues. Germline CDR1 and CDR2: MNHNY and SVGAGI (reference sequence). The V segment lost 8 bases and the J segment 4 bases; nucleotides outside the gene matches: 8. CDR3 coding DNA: TGTGCCAGCCGGACAGGGGACAGGTTCACTGAAGCTTTCTTT. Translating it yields CASRTGDRFTEAFF.

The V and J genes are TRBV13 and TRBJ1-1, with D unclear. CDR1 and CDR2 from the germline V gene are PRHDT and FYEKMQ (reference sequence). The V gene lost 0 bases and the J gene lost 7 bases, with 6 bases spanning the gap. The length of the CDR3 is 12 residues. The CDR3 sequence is CASSLGGNEAFF. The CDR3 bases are TGTGCCAGCAGCTTAGGGGGCAATGAAGCTTTCTTT.

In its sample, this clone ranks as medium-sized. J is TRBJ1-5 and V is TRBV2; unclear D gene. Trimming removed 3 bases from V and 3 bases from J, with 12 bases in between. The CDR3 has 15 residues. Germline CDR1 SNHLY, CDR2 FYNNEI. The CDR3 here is CASSDSSSFNQPQHF. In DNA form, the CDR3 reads TGTGCCAGCAGTGACAGCAGTAGTTTCAATCAGCCCCAGCATTTT.

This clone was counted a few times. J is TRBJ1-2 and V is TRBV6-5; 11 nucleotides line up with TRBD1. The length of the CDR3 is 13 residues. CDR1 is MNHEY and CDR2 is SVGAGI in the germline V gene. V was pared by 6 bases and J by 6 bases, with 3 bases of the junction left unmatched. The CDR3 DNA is TGTGCCAGCAGGGGGACAGGGGGTGATGGCTACACCTTC. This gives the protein CASRGTGGDGYTF.

CDR3 sequence: CASSEYGGKETQYF. CDR3 DNA sequence: TGTGCCAGCAGTGAATACGGGGGCAAAGAGACCCAGTACTTC. This chain joins TRBV2 and TRBJ2-5; perhaps D is TRBD1 or TRBD2 (6 bases each). The CDR3 contains 14 residues. Per germline, CDR1 SNHLY and CDR2 FYNNEI. V dropped 2 bases and J dropped 3 bases, with 10 bases sitting between them.

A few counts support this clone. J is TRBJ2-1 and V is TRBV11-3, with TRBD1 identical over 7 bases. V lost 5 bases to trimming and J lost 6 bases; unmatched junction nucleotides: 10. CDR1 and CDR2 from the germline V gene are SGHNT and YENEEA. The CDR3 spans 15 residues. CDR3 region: CASSPGQKYLNEQFF. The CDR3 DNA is TGTGCCAGCAGCCCGGGACAGAAGTATCTCAATGAGCAGTTCTTC.

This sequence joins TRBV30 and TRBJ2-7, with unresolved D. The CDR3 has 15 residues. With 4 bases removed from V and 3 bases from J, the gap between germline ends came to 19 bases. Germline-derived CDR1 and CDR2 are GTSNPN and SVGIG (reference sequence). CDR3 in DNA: TGTGCCTGGATCCCCTGGGGTGGATTAGGCTACGAGCAGTACTTC. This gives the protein CAWIPWGGLGYEQYF.

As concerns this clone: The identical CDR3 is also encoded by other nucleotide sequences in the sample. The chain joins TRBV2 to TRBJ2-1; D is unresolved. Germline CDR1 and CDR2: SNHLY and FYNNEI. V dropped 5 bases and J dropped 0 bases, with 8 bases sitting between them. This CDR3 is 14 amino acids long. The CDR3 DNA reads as TGTGCCAGCAGTCGTGATAGCTCCTACAATGAGCAGTTCTTC. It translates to CASSRDSSYNEQFF.

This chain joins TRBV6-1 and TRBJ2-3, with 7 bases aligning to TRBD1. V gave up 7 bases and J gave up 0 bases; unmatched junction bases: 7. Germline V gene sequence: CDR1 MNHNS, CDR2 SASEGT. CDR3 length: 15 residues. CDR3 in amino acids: CASIPDRASTDTQYF. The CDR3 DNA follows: TGTGCCAGCATACCTGACAGGGCTAGCACAGATACGCAGTATTTT.

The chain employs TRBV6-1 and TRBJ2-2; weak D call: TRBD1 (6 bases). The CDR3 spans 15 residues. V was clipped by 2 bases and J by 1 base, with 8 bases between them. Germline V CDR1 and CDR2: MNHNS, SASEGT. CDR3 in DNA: TGTGCCAGCAGTGAACCGGGACAGAACACCGGGGAGCTGTTTTTT. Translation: CASSEPGQNTGELFF.

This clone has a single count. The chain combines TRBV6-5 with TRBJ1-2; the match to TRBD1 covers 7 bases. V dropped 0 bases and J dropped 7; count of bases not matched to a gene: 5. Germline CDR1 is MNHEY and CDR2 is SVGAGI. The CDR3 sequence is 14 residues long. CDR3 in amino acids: CASSYSWDRGGYTF. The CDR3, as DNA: TGTGCCAGCAGTTACTCATGGGACAGAGGTGGCTACACCTTC.

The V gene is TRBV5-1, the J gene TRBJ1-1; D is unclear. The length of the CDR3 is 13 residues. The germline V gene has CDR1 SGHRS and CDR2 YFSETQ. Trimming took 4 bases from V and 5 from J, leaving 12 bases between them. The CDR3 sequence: CASSLEWLTEAFF. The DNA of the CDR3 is TGCGCCAGCAGCCTGGAGTGGCTTACTGAAGCTTTCTTT.

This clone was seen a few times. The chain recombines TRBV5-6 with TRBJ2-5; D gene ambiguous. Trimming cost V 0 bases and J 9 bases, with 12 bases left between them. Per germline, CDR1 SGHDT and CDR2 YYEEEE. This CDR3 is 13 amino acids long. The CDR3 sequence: CASSLGRSQAQYF. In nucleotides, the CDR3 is TGTGCCAGCAGCTTGGGTAGATCCCAGGCCCAGTACTTC.

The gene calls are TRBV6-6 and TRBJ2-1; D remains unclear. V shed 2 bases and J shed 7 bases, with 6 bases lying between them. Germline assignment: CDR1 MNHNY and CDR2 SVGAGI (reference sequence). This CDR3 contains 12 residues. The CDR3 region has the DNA TGTGCCAGCAGTTACGCTAGAAATGAGCAGTTCTTC. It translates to CASSYARNEQFF.

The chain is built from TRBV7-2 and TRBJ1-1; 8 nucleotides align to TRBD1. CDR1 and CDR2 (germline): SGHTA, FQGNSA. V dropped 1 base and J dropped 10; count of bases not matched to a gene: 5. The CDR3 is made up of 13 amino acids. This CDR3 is CASSLDRGEPAFF. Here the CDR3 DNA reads TGTGCCAGCAGCTTAGACAGGGGGGAGCCAGCTTTCTTT.

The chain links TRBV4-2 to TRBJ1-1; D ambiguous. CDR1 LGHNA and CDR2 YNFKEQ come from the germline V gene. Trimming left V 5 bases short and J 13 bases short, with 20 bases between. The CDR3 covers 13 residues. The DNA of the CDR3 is TGTGCCAGCAGCGAGGACGGTGTCGCAAATGATTTCTTT. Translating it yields CASSEDGVANDFF.

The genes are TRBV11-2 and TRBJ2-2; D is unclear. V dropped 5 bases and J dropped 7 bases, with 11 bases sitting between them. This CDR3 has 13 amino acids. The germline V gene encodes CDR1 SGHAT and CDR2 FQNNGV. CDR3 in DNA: TGTGCCAGCAGCCGGACCACGATCGGGGAGCTGTTTTTT. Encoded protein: CASSRTTIGELFF.